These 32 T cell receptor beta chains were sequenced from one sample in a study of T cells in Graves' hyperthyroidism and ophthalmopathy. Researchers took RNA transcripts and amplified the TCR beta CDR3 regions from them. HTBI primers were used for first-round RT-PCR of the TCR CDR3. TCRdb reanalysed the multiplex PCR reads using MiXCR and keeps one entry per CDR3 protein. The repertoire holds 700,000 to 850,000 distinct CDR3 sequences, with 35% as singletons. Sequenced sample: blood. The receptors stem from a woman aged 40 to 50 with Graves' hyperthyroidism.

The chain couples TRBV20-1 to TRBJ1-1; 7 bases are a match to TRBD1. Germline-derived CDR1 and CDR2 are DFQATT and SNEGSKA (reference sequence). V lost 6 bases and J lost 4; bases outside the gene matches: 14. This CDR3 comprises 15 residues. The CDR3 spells CSAPEESGGGTEAFF. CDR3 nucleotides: TGCAGTGCCCCGGAAGAGTCAGGGGGAGGCACTGAAGCTTTCTTT.

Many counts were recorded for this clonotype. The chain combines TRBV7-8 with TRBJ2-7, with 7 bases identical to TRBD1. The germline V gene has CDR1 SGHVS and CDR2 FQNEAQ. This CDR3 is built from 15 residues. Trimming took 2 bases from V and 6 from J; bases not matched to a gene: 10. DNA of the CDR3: TGTGCCAGCAGCTTACTTGTGACAGGGTTGGGCGAGCAGTACTTC. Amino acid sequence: CASSLLVTGLGEQYF.

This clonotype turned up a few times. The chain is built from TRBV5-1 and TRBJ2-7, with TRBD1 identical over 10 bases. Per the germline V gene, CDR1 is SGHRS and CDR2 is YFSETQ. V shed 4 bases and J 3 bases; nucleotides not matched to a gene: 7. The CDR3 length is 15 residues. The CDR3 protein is CASSLGQGGYYEQYF. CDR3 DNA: TGCGCCAGCAGCCTTGGACAGGGGGGTTACTACGAGCAGTACTTC. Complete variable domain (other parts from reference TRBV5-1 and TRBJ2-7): KAGVTQTPRYLIKTRGQQVTLSCSPISGHRSVSWYQQTPGQGLQFLFEYFSETQRNKGNFPGRFSGRQFSNSRSEMNVSTLELGDSALYLCASSLGQGGYYEQYFGPGTRLTVT.

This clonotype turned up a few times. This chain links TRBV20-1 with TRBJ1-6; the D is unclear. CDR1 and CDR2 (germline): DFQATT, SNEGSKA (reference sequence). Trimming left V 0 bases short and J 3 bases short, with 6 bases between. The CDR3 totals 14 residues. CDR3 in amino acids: CSARDLSYNSPLHF. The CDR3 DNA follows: TGCAGTGCTAGAGATTTAAGCTATAATTCACCCCTCCACTTT.

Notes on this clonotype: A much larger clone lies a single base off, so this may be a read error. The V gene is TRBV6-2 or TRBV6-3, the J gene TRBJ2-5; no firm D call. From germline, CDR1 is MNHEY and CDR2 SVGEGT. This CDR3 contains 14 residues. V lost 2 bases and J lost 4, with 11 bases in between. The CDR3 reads CASSYAPHTETQYF. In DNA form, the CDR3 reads TGTGCCAGCAGTTACGCACCGCACACAGAGACCCAGTACTTC.

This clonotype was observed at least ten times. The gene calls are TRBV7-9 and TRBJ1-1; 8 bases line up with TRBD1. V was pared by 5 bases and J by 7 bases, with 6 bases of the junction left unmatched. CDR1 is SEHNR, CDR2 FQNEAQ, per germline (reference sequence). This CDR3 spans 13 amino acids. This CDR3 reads CASSRDRGDEAFF. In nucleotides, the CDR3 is TGTGCCAGCAGCCGCGACAGGGGCGATGAAGCTTTCTTT.

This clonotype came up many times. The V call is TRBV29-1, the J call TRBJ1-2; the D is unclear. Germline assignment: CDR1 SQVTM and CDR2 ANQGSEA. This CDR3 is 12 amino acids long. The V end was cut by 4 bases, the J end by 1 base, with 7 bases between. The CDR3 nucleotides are TGCAGCGTTGTATCGGTTAACTATGGCTACACCTTC. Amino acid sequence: CSVVSVNYGYTF.

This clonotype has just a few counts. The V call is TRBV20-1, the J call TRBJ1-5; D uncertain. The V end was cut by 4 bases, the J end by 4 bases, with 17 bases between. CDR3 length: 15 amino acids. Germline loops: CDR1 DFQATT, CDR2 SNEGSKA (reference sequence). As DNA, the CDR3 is TGCAGTGCTAAGAGGCGGCGGGGATGGAATCAGCCCCAGCATTTT. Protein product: CSAKRRRGWNQPQHF.

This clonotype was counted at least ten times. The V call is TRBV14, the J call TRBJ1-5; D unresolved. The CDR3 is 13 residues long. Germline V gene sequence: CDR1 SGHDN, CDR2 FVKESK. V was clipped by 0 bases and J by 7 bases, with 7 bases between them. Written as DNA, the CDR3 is TGTGCCAGCAGCCAAGATCCCCGCCAGCCCCAGCATTTT. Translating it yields CASSQDPRQPQHF.

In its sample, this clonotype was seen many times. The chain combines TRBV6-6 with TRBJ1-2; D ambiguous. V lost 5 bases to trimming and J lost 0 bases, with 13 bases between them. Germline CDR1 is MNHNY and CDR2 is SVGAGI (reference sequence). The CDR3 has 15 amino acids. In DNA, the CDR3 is TGTGCCAGCAGTACAGAACGGCGGGCTAACTATGGCTACACCTTC. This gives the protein CASSTERRANYGYTF.

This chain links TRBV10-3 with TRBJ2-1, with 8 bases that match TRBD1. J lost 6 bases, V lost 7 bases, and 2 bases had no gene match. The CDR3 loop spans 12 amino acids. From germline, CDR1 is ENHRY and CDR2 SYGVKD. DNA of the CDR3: TGTGCCATCAATCAGGGGGCCAATGAGCAGTTCTTC. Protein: CAINQGANEQFF.

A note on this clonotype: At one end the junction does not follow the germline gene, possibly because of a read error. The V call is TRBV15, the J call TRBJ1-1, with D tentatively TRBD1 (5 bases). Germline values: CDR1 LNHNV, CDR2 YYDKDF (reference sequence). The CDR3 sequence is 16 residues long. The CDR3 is CATSSRDEGMNTGAFF. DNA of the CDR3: TGTGCCACCAGCAGCCGGGACGAGGGGATGAACACTGGAGCTTTCTTT.

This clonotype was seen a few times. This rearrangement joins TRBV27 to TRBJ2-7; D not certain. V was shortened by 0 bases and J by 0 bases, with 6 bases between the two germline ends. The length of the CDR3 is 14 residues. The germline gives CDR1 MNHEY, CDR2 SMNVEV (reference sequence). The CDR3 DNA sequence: TGTGCCAGCAGTTTATCCCCGAGCTCCTACGAGCAGTACTTC. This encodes CASSLSPSSYEQYF.

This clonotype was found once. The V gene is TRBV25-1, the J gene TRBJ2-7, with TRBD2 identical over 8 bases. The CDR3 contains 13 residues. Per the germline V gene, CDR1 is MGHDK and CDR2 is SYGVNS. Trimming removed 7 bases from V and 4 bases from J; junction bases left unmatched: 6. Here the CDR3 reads CASILAGWYEQYF. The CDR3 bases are TGTGCCAGCATCTTAGCGGGATGGTACGAGCAGTACTTC.

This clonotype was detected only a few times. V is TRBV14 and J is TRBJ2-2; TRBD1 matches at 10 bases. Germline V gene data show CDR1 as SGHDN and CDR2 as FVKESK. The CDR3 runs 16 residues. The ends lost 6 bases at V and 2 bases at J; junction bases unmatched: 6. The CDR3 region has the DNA TGTGCCAGCAGTCGGCTGACAGGGGGCAACACCGGGGAGCTGTTTTTT. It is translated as CASSRLTGGNTGELFF. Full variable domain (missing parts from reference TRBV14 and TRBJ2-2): EAGVTQFPSHSVIEKGQTVTLRCDPISGHDNLYWYRRVMGKEIKFLLHFVKESKQDESGMPNNRFLAERTGGTYSTLKVQPAELEDSGVYFCASSRLTGGNTGELFFGEGSRLTVL.

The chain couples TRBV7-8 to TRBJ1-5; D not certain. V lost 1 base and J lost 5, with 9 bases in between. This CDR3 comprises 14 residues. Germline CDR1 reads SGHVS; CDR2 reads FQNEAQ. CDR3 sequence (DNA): TGTGCCAGCAGCTTAGTACAGATCGATCAGCCCCAGCATTTT. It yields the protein CASSLVQIDQPQHF.

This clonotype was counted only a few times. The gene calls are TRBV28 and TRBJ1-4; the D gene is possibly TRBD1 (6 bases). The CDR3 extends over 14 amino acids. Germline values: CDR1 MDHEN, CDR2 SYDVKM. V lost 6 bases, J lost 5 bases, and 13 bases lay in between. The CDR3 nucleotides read TGTGCCAGCAGATTACAGGGTTTCAATGAAAAACTGTTTTTT. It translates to CASRLQGFNEKLFF.

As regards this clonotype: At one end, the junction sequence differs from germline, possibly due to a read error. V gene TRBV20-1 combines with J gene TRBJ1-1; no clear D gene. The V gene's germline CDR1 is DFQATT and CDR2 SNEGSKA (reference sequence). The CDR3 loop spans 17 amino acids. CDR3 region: CSARDRSAGTMSTEAFF. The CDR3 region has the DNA TGCAGTGCTAGAGATCGTTCGGCAGGTACCATGAGCACTGAGGCTTTCTTT.

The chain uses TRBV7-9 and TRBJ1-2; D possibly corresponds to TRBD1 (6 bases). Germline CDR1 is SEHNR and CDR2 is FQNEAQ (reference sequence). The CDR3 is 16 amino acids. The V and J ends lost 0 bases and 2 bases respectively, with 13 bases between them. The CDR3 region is CASSLATTGANYGYTF. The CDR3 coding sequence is TGTGCCAGCAGCTTAGCGACGACGGGGGCGAACTATGGCTACACCTTC.

CDR3 bases: TGTGCCAGCAGTGGAAAAAACGGGACAGGGCGCAGGCCTGAAGCTTTCTTT. Amino acid sequence: CASSGKNGTGRRPEAFF. The V call is TRBV9, the J call TRBJ1-1, with 9 bases aligning to TRBD1. Looked up from germline, CDR1 is SGDLS and CDR2 is YYNGEE. V trimming: 5 bases; J trimming: 6 bases; junction bases outside the gene matches: 17. The CDR3 spans 17 residues.

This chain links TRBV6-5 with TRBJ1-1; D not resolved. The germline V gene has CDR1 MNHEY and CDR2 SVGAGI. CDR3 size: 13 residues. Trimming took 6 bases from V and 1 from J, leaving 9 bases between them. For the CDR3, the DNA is TGTGCCAGCAGCGGAATCCGGAACACTGAAGCTTTCTTT. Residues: CASSGIRNTEAFF.

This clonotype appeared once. CDR3 in DNA: TGCAGTACCCTCGGAGGCTACGAGCAGTACTTC. Its translation: CSTLGGYEQYF. The chain carries TRBV20-1 and TRBJ2-7; D is possibly TRBD2 (5 bases). Trimming cost V 8 bases and J 3 bases, with 11 bases left between them. Germline V gene lookup returns CDR1 DFQATT and CDR2 SNEGSKA (reference sequence). The length of the CDR3 is 11 residues.

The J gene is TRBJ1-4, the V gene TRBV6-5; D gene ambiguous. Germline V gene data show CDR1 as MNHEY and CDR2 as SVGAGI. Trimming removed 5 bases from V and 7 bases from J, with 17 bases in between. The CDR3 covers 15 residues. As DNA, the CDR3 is TGTGCCAGCAGTGCGGGCCCGGAGGGAGCTGAAAAACTGTTTTTT. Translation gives CASSAGPEGAEKLFF.

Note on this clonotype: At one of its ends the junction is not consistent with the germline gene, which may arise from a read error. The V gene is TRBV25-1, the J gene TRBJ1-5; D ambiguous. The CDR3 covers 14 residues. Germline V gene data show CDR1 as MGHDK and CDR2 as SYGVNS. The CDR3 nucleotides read TGTGCCGGCAGTTTACAGCAGAGCAATCAGCCCCAGCATTTT. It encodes CAGSLQQSNQPQHF.

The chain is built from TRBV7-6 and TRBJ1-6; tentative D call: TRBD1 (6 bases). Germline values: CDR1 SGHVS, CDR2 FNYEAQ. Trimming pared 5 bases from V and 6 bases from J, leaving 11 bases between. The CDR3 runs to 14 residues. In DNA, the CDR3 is TGTGCCAGCAGCGCGGGGGCCGGTAATTCACCCCTCCACTTT. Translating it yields CASSAGAGNSPLHF.

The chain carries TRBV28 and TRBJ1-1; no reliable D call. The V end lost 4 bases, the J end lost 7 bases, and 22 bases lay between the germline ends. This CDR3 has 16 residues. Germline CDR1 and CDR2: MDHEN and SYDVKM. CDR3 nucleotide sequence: TGTGCCAGCAGTTCCCCCAAGATCCTTCTCAGCGGTGAAGCTTTCTTT. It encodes CASSSPKILLSGEAFF.

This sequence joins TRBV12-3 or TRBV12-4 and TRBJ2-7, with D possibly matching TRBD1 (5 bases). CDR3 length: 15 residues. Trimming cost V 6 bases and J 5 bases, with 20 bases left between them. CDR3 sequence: CASSLVGQGWDEQYF. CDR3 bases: TGTGCCAGCAGCCTCGTCGGGCAGGGTTGGGACGAGCAGTACTTC.

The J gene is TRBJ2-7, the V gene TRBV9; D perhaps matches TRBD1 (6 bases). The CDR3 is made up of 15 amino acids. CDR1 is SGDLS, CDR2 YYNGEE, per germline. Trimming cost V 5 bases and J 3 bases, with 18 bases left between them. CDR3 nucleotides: TGTGCCAGCAGTTTTGTCCGGGACATACACTACGAGCAGTACTTC. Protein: CASSFVRDIHYEQYF.

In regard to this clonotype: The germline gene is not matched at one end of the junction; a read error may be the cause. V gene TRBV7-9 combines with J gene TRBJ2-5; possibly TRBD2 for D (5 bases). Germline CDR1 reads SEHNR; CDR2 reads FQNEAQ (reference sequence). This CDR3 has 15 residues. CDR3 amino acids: CASSQEPSLQETQYF. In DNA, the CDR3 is TGCGCCAGCAGCCAAGAACCTAGCCTCCAAGAGACCCAGTACTTC.

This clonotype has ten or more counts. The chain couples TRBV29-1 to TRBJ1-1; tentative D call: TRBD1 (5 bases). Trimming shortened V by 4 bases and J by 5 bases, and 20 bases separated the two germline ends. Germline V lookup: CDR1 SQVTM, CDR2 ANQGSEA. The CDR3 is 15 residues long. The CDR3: CSVGSRGGRGTEAFF. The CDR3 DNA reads TGCAGCGTTGGGAGTCGGGGGGGTAGGGGTACTGAAGCTTTCTTT. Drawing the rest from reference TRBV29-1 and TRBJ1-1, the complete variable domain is SAVISQKPSRDICQRGTSLTIQCQVDSQVTMMFWYRQQPGQSLTLIATANQGSEATYESGFVIDKFPISRPNLTFSTLTVSNMSPEDSSIYLCSVGSRGGRGTEAFFGQGTRLTVV.

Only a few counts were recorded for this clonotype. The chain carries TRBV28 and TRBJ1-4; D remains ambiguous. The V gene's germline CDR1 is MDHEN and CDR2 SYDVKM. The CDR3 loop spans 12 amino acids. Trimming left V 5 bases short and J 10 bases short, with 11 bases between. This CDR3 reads CASSPRLGKLFF. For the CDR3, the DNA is TGTGCCAGCAGTCCTCGACTCGGAAAACTGTTTTTT.

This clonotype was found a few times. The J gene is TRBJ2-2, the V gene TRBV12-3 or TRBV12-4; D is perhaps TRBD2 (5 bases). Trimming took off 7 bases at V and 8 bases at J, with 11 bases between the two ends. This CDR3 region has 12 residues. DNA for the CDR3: TGTGCCAGCACCTGGGGAGAAGGGGAGCTGTTTTTT. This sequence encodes CASTWGEGELFF.